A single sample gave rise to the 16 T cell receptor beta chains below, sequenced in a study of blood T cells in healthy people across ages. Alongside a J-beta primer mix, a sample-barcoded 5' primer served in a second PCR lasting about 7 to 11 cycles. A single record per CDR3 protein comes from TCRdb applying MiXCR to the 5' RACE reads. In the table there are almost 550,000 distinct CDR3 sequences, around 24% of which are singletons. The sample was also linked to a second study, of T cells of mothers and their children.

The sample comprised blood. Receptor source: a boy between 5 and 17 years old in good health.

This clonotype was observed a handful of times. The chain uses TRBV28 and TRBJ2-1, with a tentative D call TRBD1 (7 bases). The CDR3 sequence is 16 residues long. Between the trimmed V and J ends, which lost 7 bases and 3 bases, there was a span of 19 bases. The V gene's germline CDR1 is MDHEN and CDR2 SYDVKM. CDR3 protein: CASTGYRGGYYNEQFF. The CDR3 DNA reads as TGTGCCAGCACGGGTTACAGGGGAGGTTACTACAATGAGCAGTTCTTC.

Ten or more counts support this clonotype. The CDR3 loop is CSVDGTAKETQYF. In nucleotides, the CDR3 is TGCAGCGTCGATGGGACAGCAAAAGAGACCCAGTACTTC. This rearrangement joins TRBV29-1 to TRBJ2-5; 7 bases are a match to TRBD1. The junction had 7 bases not matched to a gene; V was cut back by 6 bases and J by 3 bases. The germline gives CDR1 SQVTM, CDR2 ANQGSEA. CDR3 length: 13 residues.

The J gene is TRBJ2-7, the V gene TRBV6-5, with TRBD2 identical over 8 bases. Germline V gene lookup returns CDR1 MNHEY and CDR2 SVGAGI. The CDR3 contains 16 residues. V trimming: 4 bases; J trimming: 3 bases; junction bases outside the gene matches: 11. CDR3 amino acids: CASSSPPGTRNYEQYF. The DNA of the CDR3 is TGTGCCAGCAGTTCCCCTCCCGGGACTAGGAACTACGAGCAGTACTTC.

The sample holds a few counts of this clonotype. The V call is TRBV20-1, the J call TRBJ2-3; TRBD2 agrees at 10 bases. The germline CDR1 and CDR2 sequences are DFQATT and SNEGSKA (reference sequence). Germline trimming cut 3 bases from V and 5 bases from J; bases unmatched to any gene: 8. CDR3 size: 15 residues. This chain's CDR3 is CSARPSGREVDTQYF. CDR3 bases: TGCAGTGCTAGGCCCAGCGGGAGGGAGGTAGATACGCAGTATTTT.

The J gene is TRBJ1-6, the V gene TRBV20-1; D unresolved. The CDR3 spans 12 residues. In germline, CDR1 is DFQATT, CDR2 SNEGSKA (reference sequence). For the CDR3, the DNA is TGCAGGCAAGAGAAGGGCGAGTCACCCCTCCACTTT. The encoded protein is CRQEKGESPLHF.

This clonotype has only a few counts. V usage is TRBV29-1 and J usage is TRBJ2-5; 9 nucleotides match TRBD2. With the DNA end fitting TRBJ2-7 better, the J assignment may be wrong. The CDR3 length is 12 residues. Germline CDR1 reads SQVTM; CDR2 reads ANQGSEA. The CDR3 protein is CSVIAGVHEQYF. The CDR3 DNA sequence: TGCAGCGTTATAGCGGGAGTCCACGAGCAGTACTTC.

The CDR3 nucleotides are TGTGCCAGCAGCTTGAGACAGGGGGGTTGGGAGCAGTTCTTC. Amino acid sequence: CASSLRQGGWEQFF. The chain is built from TRBV7-2 and TRBJ2-1; 9 positions match TRBD1. With 3 bases clipped from V and 10 bases from J, the junction kept 7 bases outside the gene matches. There are 14 residues in the CDR3. Germline V gene sequence: CDR1 SGHTA, CDR2 FQGNSA.

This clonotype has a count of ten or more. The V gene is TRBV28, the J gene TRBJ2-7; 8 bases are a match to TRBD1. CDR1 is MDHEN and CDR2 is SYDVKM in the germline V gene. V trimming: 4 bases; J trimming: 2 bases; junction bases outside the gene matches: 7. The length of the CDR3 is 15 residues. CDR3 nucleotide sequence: TGTGCCAGCAGTTACGGACAGGGTCTAGCCTACGAGCAGTACTTC. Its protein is CASSYGQGLAYEQYF.

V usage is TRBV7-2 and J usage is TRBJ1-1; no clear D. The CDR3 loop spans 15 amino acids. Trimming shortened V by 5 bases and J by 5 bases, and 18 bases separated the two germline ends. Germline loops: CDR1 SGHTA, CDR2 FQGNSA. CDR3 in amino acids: CASSLTVVPGTEAFF. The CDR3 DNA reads TGTGCCAGCAGCCTGACCGTAGTCCCGGGGACTGAAGCTTTCTTT. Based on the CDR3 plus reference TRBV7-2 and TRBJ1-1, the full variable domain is GAGVSQSPSNKVTEKGKDVELRCDPISGHTALYWYRQSLGQGLEFLIYFQGNSAPDKSGLPSDRFSAERTGGSVSTLTIQRTQQEDSAVYLCASSLTVVPGTEAFFGQGTRLTVV.

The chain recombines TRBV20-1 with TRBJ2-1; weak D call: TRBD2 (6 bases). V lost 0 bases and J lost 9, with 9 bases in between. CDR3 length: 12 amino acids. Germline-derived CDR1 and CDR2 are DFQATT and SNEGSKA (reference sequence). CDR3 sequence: CSAREAGTEQFF. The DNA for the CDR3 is TGCAGTGCTAGAGAAGCGGGTACTGAGCAGTTCTTC.

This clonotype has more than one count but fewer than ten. CDR3 nucleotides: TGTGCCAGCAGTCCCTCGGGGAGCGGGATTCAACGCCAAGAGACCCAGTACTTC. Translation gives CASSPSGSGIQRQETQYF. The rearrangement uses TRBV28 and TRBJ2-5; 7 bases match TRBD2. There are 18 residues in the CDR3. From germline, CDR1 is MDHEN and CDR2 SYDVKM. The junction had 16 bases not matched to a gene; V was cut back by 5 bases and J by 1 base.

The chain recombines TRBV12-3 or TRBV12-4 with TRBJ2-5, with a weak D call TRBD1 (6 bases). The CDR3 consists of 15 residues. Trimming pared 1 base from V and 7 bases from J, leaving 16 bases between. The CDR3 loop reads CASSLGGQRTATQYF. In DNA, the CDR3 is TGTGCCAGCAGTTTAGGTGGACAGAGAACGGCGACCCAGTACTTC.

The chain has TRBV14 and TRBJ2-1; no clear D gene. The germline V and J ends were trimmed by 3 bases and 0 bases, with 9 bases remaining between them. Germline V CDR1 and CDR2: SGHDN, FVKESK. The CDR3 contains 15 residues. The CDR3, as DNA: TGTGCCAGCAGCCAGTCACACTACTCCTACAATGAGCAGTTCTTC. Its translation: CASSQSHYSYNEQFF.

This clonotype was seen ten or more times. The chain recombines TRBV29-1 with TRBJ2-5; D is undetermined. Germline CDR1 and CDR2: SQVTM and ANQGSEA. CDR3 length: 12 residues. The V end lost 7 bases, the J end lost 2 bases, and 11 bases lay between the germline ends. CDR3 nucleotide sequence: TGCAGCGCGGCAGCTTGGCAAGAGACCCAGTACTTC. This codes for CSAAAWQETQYF.

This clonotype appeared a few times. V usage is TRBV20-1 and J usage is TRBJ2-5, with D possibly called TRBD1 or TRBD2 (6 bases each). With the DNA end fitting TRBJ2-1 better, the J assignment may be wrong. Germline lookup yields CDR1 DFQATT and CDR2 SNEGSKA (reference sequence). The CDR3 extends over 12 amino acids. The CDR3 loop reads CSAHWGAGPQFF. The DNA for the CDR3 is TGCAGTGCGCACTGGGGGGCGGGCCCACAGTTCTTC.

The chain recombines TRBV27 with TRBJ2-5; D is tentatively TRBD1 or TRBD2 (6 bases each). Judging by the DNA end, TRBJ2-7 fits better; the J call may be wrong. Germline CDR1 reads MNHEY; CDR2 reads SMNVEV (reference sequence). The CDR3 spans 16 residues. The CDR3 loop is CASSSKEGEEDYEQYF. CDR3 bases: TGTGCCAGCAGCTCAAAAGAGGGGGAGGAGGACTACGAGCAGTACTTC.